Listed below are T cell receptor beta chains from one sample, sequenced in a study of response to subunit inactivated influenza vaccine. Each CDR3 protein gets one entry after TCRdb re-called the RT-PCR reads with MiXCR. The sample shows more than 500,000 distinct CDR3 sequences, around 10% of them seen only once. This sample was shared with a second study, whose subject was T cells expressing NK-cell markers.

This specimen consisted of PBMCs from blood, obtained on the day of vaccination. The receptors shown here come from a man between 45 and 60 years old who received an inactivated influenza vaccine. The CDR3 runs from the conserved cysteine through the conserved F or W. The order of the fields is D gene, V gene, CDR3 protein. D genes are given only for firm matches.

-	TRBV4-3	CASSQDSASWDIQYF
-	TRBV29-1	CSVVFVDYPETQYF
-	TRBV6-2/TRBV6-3	CASRHHDGYLTQYF
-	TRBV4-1	CASSQDPGAEQFF
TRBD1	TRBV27	CASSLGGAFGANVLTF
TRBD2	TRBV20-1	CSVKRGVPTDTQYF
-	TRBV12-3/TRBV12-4	CASSAVLEGEPQHF
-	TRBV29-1	CSVGFAYEQYF
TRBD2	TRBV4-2	CASSQASASGGRDTQYF
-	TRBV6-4	CASNDEGNEQFF
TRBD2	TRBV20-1	CSARGTSGRSPDTQYF
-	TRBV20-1	CSASSGTLDTGELFF
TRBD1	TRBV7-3	CASSLMGQNIQETQYF
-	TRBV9	CASSATGQDQPQHF
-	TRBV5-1	CASRKGGSSTDTQYF
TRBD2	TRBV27	CASSLVLAGNSGELFF
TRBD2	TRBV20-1	CSALLGLAYEQYF
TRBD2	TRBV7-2	CASSTSSGSQETQYF
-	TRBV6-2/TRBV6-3	CASSRSGRTRVETQYF
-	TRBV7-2	CASSETASGGTQYF
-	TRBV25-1	CASSEWTETGELFF
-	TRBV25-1	CASSPIGNQETQYF
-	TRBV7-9	CASSPRGLAEETQYF
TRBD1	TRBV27	CASSLRGAGTGGARAYEQYF
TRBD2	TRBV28	CASSPGLAATDTQYF
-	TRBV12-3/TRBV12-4	CASSLYRDYGYTF
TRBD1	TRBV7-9	CASRRQGNGYTF